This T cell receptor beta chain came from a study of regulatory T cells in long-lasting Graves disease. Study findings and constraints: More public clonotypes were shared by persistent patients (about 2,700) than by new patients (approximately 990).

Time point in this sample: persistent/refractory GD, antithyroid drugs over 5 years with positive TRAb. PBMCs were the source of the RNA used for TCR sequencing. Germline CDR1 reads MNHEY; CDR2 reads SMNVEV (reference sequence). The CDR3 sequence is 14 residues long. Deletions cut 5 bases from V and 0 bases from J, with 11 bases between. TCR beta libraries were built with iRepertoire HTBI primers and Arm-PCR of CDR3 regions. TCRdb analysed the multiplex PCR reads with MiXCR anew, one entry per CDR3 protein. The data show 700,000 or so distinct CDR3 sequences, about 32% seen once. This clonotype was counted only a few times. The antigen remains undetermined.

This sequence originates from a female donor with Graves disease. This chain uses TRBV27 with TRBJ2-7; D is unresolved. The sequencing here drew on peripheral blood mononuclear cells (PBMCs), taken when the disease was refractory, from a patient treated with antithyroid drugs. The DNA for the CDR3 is TGTGCCAGCAGTCCTGACACCAGCTCCTACGAGCAGTACTTC. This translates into CASSPDTSSYEQYF.